This TCR beta chain was retrieved from a study of siplizumab effects on memory and regulatory T cells. Overall study findings and caveats: Under siplizumab, an average roughly 63% of mappable alloreactive CD4+ clones were Treg-derived, compared with over 25% in controls.

Repertoires were generated with immunoSEQ multiplex PCR, while TCRdb's copy carries only in-frame clones and drops some. The data show some 70,000 clones, approximately 88% seen once. Trimming cost V 0 bases and J 1 base; bases outside gene matches: 2. CDR1 and CDR2 (germline): SGHRS, YFSETQ. This CDR3 comprises 15 residues. With regard to this clone: Its antigen is not identified. The identical CDR3 is also encoded by other nucleotide sequences in the sample.

The sample was Tregs sorted from blood. The chain combines TRBV5-1 with TRBJ2-5; 8 bases map to TRBD1. This TCR was sampled from a human donor in good health. CDR3 bases: TGCGCCAGCAGCTTGGGCGACAGGGGCCAAGAGACCCAGTACTTC. Translated, it gives CASSLGDRGQETQYF.